This T cell receptor (beta chain) appears in the sequencing data of a study of OX40 agonist ivuxolimab in advanced cancers. Study-level information: Patients were infused with ivuxolimab every 2 weeks at 0.01 to 10 mg/kg. People who had prior anti-PD-1, anti-PD-L1 or anti-CTLA-4 therapy could take part, and approximately 43% had some. Partial responses were achieved by three patients, one with hepatocellular carcinoma and two with cutaneous melanoma.

Blood got drawn at baseline, again on cycle 4 day 1, and then on cycle 7 day 1. Germline values: CDR1 LNHDA, CDR2 SQIVND (reference sequence). Trimming took 6 bases from V and 3 from J; bases not matched to a gene: 6. The CDR3 consists of 17 residues. Using immunoSEQ multiplex PCR, the repertoire was profiled, and TCRdb retains in-frame clones only, with some absent. The repertoire holds 40,000 or so clones, with 75% to 90% as singletons. The TCR comes from an adult with an advanced solid tumor such as melanoma, head and neck, liver or kidney cancer. This sample comprised CD4+ or CD8+ T cells sorted from blood, obtained in a trial of the OX40 agonist ivuxolimab. V is TRBV19 and J is TRBJ2-1; 15 nucleotides align to TRBD2. The CDR3 DNA reads as TGTGCCAGTAGCACCTGGACTAGCGGGGGGGTCTACAATGAGCAGTTCTTC. It translates to CASSTWTSGGVYNEQFF.